This T cell receptor (beta chain) was sequenced during a study of Graves' ophthalmopathy and Graves' hyperthyroidism. Study-wide findings and caveats: The authors also found most expanded thyroid clonotypes above 0.001 frequency in blood.

Amplification targeted the TCR beta CDR3 regions, with RNA transcripts as the source material. In the first round, RT-PCR was carried out with HTBI primers, and a multiplex PCR formed the second round. One entry per CDR3 protein results from TCRdb running MiXCR on the multiplex PCR reads. Found here are roughly 1.1 million distinct CDR3 sequences, 35% to 40% of them singletons; the top ten hold roughly 10%. Concerning this clonotype itself: Antigen specificity is unknown.

Hyperthyroidism cases were recent diagnoses of under 2 months' duration in people aged 18 to 65. Thyroid ultrasound, orbital computed tomography, TRAb, serum thyroxine and clinical symptoms formed the basis of diagnosis. The sequence came from an adult man with Graves' hyperthyroidism. Sequenced input: peripheral blood or thyroid tissue (not recorded which).

The DNA of the CDR3 is TGTGCCAGCAGTCCCCGTGGTGGGGCCGGGAATGAAAAACTGTTTTTT. Translating gives CASSPRGGAGNEKLFF. The chain combines TRBV25-1 with TRBJ1-4, with a tentative D call TRBD1 (5 bases). CDR3 length equals 16 residues. Germline V gene data show CDR1 as MGHDK and CDR2 as SYGVNS. V gave up 5 bases and J gave up 5 bases, with 18 bases separating them.